This T cell receptor (beta chain) stems from a study of technical replicates of blood from several donors. Libraries were prepared by immunoSEQ multiplex PCR; TCRdb keeps only in-frame clonotypes and omits some of them. This table has 79,000 or so clones, 95% to 97% appearing once. V lost 4 bases and J lost 1, with 10 bases in between. The germline V gene encodes CDR1 MNHEY and CDR2 SVGAGI. This CDR3 is 14 amino acids long. The V gene is TRBV6-5, the J gene TRBJ2-5; weak D call: TRBD1 (6 bases). The sample consisted of T cells isolated from PBMCs. This receptor was obtained from a human donor in good health. The CDR3 is CASSSDRIQETQYF. As DNA, the CDR3 is TGTGCCAGCAGTTCTGACAGGATCCAAGAGACCCAGTACTTC.